The clone carrying this T cell receptor beta chain was detected many times. Antigen specificity is unknown. The sample comes from a study of Graves' ophthalmopathy and Graves' hyperthyroidism. Per the germline V gene, CDR1 is LGHNA and CDR2 is YNFKEQ. The CDR3 totals 15 residues. The ends were cut back, 1 base at V and 0 bases at J, with 9 bases in the middle. PBMCs originated in roughly 9.3 ml of fresh peripheral blood. Study-level points and caveats: The majority of expanded thyroid clonotypes above 0.001 frequency also occurred in blood.

RNA transcripts yielded amplified TCR beta CDR3 regions. HTBI-primed RT-PCR formed the first round, and a multiplex PCR formed the second. TCRdb redid the calling of the multiplex PCR reads with MiXCR, one entry per CDR3 protein. The table includes approximately 160,000 distinct CDR3 sequences, around 39% detected once. Sequencing was done on a sample of peripheral blood. This rearrangement joins TRBV4-2 to TRBJ1-1; no firm D call. This sequence was found in a man aged 25-45 years with Graves' ophthalmopathy. CDR3 loop: CASSQASGMNTEAFF. CDR3 bases: TGTGCCAGCAGCCAAGCTTCAGGAATGAACACTGAAGCTTTCTTT.